This TCR beta chain derives from a study of cytomegalovirus exposure and HLA in healthy donors. Germline V gene data show CDR1 as SNHLY and CDR2 as FYNNEI. The ends were cut back, 6 bases at V and 5 bases at J, with 7 bases in the middle. This CDR3 is built from 11 residues. PCR involved 60 Vbeta and 13 Jbeta primers. Clones were read by immunoSEQ multiplex PCR, and TCRdb kept only the in-frame ones, dropping some. The data contain over 150,000 clones, 75% of them singletons. The sequencing input was PBMCs. This clonotype was obtained from a woman aged 50 to 60 in good health and CMV-seropositive. The chain recombines TRBV2 with TRBJ2-5; D gene uncertain. The CDR3 protein is CASSAMETQYF. CDR3 in DNA: TGTGCCAGCAGCGCGATGGAGACCCAGTACTTC.